Presented here are 10 T cell receptor beta chains from one specimen sequenced in a study of T cell responses to AZD1222 COVID-19 vaccine. The protocol was immunoSEQ multiplex PCR, while the TCRdb copy is restricted to in-frame clones and leaves out a portion. The sample has some 83,000 clones; 90% are singletons. Sequencing used peripheral blood, obtained on day 0 of AZD1222 vaccination. The source of these receptors is an adult in good health.

This chain joins TRBV5-4 and TRBJ1-2; possible D gene TRBD1, 5 bases. Trimming stripped 0 bases from V and 8 bases from J, with 20 bases between. Looked up from germline, CDR1 is SGHNT and CDR2 is YYREEE (reference sequence). The length of the CDR3 is 16 residues. CDR3 coding DNA: TGTGCCAGCAGCTTGGACGCCCTCGGGGCGTTGGGGGGCTACACCTTC. Translating it yields CASSLDALGALGGYTF.

This clone appeared a few times. The chain employs TRBV6-6 and TRBJ2-5; D assignment may be TRBD1 or TRBD2 (5 bases each). CDR3 length equals 16 residues. Germline CDR1 and CDR2: MNHNY and SVGAGI (reference sequence). The V and J ends lost 6 bases and 2 bases respectively, with 19 bases between them. The DNA of the CDR3 is TGTGCCAGCAGCCCGGGGCCTAGCAACTATCAAGAGACCCAGTACTTC. Residues: CASSPGPSNYQETQYF.

The chain has TRBV19 and TRBJ2-5; 11 nucleotides match TRBD2. Germline V gene sequence: CDR1 LNHDA, CDR2 SQIVND (reference sequence). This CDR3 is 16 amino acids long. Germline trimming cut 6 bases from V and 10 bases from J; bases unmatched to any gene: 16. The chain's CDR3 is CASSPSGLAGPSDQYF. The CDR3 nucleotides are TGTGCCAGTAGCCCCTCCGGACTAGCGGGCCCCTCTGACCAGTACTTC.

This clone was seen ten or more times. V is TRBV2 and J is TRBJ2-7, with no clear D. CDR3 size: 16 residues. V lost 8 bases and J 2 bases, leaving 22 bases between the germline ends. Germline CDR1 SNHLY, CDR2 FYNNEI. As DNA, the CDR3 is TGTGCCAGCCGACGCGTGGGTAGCTCCTTCACCTACGAGCAGTACTTC. It translates to CASRRVGSSFTYEQYF.

The chain uses TRBV7-6 and TRBJ2-2; tentative D call: TRBD2 (7 bases). The germline V gene encodes CDR1 SGHVS and CDR2 FNYEAQ. V lost 5 bases, J lost 0 bases, and 16 bases lay in between. The CDR3 covers 17 residues. The CDR3 bases are TGTGCCAGCAGCCCAGCGGGGACAACTACGAACACCGGGGAGCTGTTTTTT. Translated, it gives CASSPAGTTTNTGELFF.

DNA of the CDR3: TGTGCCAGCAGCGTAGCGGGGACAGGGGGTTGGTCCTATGGCTACACCTTC. Amino acid sequence: CASSVAGTGGWSYGYTF. The gene calls are TRBV9 and TRBJ1-2; 11 bases agree with TRBD1. CDR1 is SGDLS and CDR2 is YYNGEE in the germline V gene. V trimming: 0 bases; J trimming: 4 bases; junction bases outside the gene matches: 8. The CDR3 spans 17 residues.

The gene calls are TRBV4-2 and TRBJ2-5; 10 bases are a match to TRBD2. Germline trimming cut 0 bases from V and 9 bases from J; bases unmatched to any gene: 10. This CDR3 is 16 amino acids long. CDR1 and CDR2 (germline): LGHNA, YNFKEQ. The CDR3, as DNA: TGTGCCAGCAGCCAAGATATGGGACTAGCGACGGGGCCCCAGTACTTC. Translated: CASSQDMGLATGPQYF.

The chain uses TRBV5-1 and TRBJ1-5; TRBD1 agrees at 8 bases. CDR1 SGHRS and CDR2 YFSETQ come from the germline V gene. Trimming cost V 4 bases and J 9 bases; bases outside gene matches: 9. The CDR3 totals 14 residues. The CDR3, as DNA: TGCGCCAGCAGCGACGGACAGGGCACTGCGCCCCAGCATTTT. As protein: CASSDGQGTAPQHF.

J is TRBJ1-5 and V is TRBV18; TRBD1 matches 7 bases. CDR3 length: 16 residues. CDR1 KGHSH and CDR2 LQKENI come from the germline V gene. The trim removed 1 base at V and 4 bases at J, leaving 7 bases unmatched. CDR3 DNA sequence: TGTGCCAGCTCACCACTCTCACGACAGGGTAATCAGCCCCAGCATTTT. This translates into CASSPLSRQGNQPQHF.

The V and J genes are TRBV24-1 and TRBJ2-7; no reliable D call. The CDR3 is 13 amino acids. Germline V gives CDR1 KGHDR, CDR2 SFDVKD. V gave up 5 bases and J gave up 5 bases, with 12 bases separating them. The CDR3 DNA is TGTGCCACCAGTGTAGGCGGACGGAACGAGCAGTACTTC. This sequence encodes CATSVGGRNEQYF.